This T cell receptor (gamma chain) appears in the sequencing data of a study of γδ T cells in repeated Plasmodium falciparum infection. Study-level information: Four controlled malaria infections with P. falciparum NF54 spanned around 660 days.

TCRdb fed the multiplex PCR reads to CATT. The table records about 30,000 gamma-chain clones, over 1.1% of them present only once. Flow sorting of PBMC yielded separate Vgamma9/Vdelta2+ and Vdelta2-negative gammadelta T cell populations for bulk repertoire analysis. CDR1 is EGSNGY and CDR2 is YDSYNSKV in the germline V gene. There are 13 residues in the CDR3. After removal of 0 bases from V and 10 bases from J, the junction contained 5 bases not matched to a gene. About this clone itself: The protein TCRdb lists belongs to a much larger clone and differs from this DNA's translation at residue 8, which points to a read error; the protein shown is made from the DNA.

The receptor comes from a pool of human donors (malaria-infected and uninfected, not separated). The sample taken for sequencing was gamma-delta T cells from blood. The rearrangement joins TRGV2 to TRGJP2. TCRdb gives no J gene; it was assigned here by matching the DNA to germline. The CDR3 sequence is CATWDGRGWIKTF. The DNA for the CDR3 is TGTGCCACCTGGGACGGGCGGGGTTGGATCAAGACGTTT.